These 18 T cell receptor beta chains came from one sample sequenced in a study of cytomegalovirus exposure and HLA in healthy donors. 60 Vbeta and 13 Jbeta primers were used in PCR. Sequencing used immunoSEQ multiplex PCR; TCRdb keeps in-frame clones, though not all of them. Here the sample spans hundreds of thousands of clones, about 87% being singletons. Sequenced: PBMCs. The source of these receptors is a woman aged 18-35 years in good health and CMV-seronegative.

The rearrangement uses TRBV7-9 and TRBJ2-1; possible D gene TRBD1, 6 bases. Deletions cut 5 bases from V and 4 bases from J, with 12 bases between. CDR1 is SEHNR and CDR2 is FQNEAQ in the germline V gene (reference sequence). The CDR3 runs to 14 residues. Here the CDR3 DNA reads TGTGCCAGCAGCCTCCGGACAGAGTACAATGAGCAGTTCTTC. It is translated as CASSLRTEYNEQFF.

The J gene is TRBJ2-5, the V gene TRBV11-2; 9 bases fit TRBD2. The length of the CDR3 is 17 residues. Trimming cost V 6 bases and J 5 bases; bases outside gene matches: 16. The germline CDR1 and CDR2 sequences are SGHAT and FQNNGV. This CDR3 is CASSTGVSGGLGETQYF. DNA of the CDR3: TGTGCCAGCAGTACAGGAGTTAGCGGGGGACTAGGGGAGACCCAGTACTTC.

This chain connects TRBV5-1 to TRBJ2-2; 7 positions match TRBD2. Germline V gene lookup returns CDR1 SGHRS and CDR2 YFSETQ. The CDR3 sequence is 15 residues long. V was pared by 3 bases and J by 3 bases, with 5 bases of the junction left unmatched. In nucleotides, the CDR3 is TGCGCCAGCAGCTCGAAACTAGCGCACACCGGGGAGCTGTTTTTT. Its translation: CASSSKLAHTGELFF.

The gene calls are TRBV2 and TRBJ2-1, with 9 bases fitting TRBD1. Germline lookup yields CDR1 SNHLY and CDR2 FYNNEI. This CDR3 contains 15 residues. V shed 4 bases, J shed 8 bases, and the junction held 9 bases outside the gene matches. CDR3: CASSGSDRGVDEQFF. CDR3 in DNA: TGTGCCAGCAGTGGGTCGGACAGGGGTGTCGATGAGCAGTTCTTC.

The DNA for the CDR3 is TGTGCCAGCAGCCAAGGGGCTAGCGGGGGCTACGAGCAGTACTTC. It specifies CASSQGASGGYEQYF. The gene calls are TRBV4-2 and TRBJ2-7; 10 bases fit TRBD2. Germline V CDR1 and CDR2: LGHNA, YNFKEQ. The ends lost 1 base at V and 3 bases at J; junction bases unmatched: 3. CDR3 size: 15 residues.

The chain carries TRBV7-9 and TRBJ2-7; D perhaps matches TRBD1 (5 bases). Germline V lookup: CDR1 SEHNR, CDR2 FQNEAQ (reference sequence). V gave up 5 bases and J gave up 5 bases, with 13 bases separating them. The CDR3 is 13 residues long. This CDR3 is CASSPLQGDEQYF. The CDR3 DNA is TGTGCCAGCAGCCCCCTCCAGGGCGACGAGCAGTACTTC.

This rearrangement joins TRBV19 to TRBJ2-5; 7 bases line up with TRBD2. CDR1 and CDR2 (germline): LNHDA, SQIVND (reference sequence). The CDR3 consists of 13 residues. V lost 3 bases and J lost 3; bases outside the gene matches: 1. CDR3 residues: CASSMSGEETQYF. DNA of the CDR3: TGTGCCAGTAGTATGAGCGGGGAAGAGACCCAGTACTTC.

The chain couples TRBV15 to TRBJ1-5; 9 bases match TRBD1. Germline V CDR1 and CDR2: LNHNV, YYDKDF (reference sequence). The CDR3 totals 18 residues. V shed 0 bases and J 0 bases; nucleotides not matched to a gene: 6. The CDR3 nucleotides read TGTGCCACCAGCAGAGATTGGGACAGGGCTTATAGCAATCAGCCCCAGCATTTT. Translating gives CATSRDWDRAYSNQPQHF. Variable domain in full (rest from reference TRBV15 and TRBJ1-5): DAMVIQNPRYQVTQFGKPVTLSCSQTLNHNVMYWYQQKSSQAPKLLFHYYDKDFNNEADTPDNFQSRRPNTSFCFLDIRSPGLGDTAMYLCATSRDWDRAYSNQPQHFGDGTRLSIL.

The chain joins TRBV14 to TRBJ1-2; D is perhaps TRBD1 (5 bases). The CDR3 extends over 13 amino acids. V lost 6 bases to trimming and J lost 6 bases, with 14 bases between them. CDR1 is SGHDN and CDR2 is FVKESK in the germline V gene. CDR3 nucleotides: TGTGCCAGCAGGAGAAGGGGTGGGGATGGCTACACCTTC. This translates into CASRRRGGDGYTF. Complete variable domain (other parts from reference TRBV14 and TRBJ1-2): EAGVTQFPSHSVIEKGQTVTLRCDPISGHDNLYWYRRVMGKEIKFLLHFVKESKQDESGMPNNRFLAERTGGTYSTLKVQPAELEDSGVYFCASRRRGGDGYTFGSGTRLTVV.

In its sample, this clone was seen once. The gene calls are TRBV6-5 and TRBJ2-7, with TRBD1 matching 9 bases. The CDR3 consists of 15 residues. With 4 bases clipped from V and 5 bases from J, the junction kept 9 bases outside the gene matches. Germline V lookup: CDR1 MNHEY, CDR2 SVGAGI. The CDR3 is CASSFPGQGYDEQYF. Here the CDR3 DNA reads TGTGCCAGCAGTTTTCCGGGACAGGGATATGACGAGCAGTACTTC.

The chain couples TRBV5-1 to TRBJ2-1; the match to TRBD2 covers 9 bases. Trimming at V came to 7 bases and at J to 8 bases, leaving 10 bases not matched to a gene. The germline CDR1 and CDR2 sequences are SGHRS and YFSETQ. The CDR3 is 14 residues long. DNA of the CDR3: TGCGCCAGCGGGAAGGTAGCGGGGGTTTATGAGCAGTTCTTC. Translation: CASGKVAGVYEQFF. The whole variable domain, remainder taken from reference TRBV5-1 and TRBJ2-1, is KAGVTQTPRYLIKTRGQQVTLSCSPISGHRSVSWYQQTPGQGLQFLFEYFSETQRNKGNFPGRFSGRQFSNSRSEMNVSTLELGDSALYLCASGKVAGVYEQFFGPGTRLTVL.

The chain combines TRBV4-1 with TRBJ1-3; 10 nucleotides align to TRBD1. CDR1 and CDR2 (germline): MGHRA, YSYEKL. V trimming: 2 bases; J trimming: 0 bases; junction bases outside the gene matches: 13. This CDR3 comprises 20 residues. CDR3 residues: CASSQNVPGQGSVSGNTIYF. CDR3 coding DNA: TGCGCCAGCAGCCAAAACGTCCCGGGACAGGGGTCCGTCTCTGGAAACACCATATATTTT.

The chain recombines TRBV4-2 with TRBJ1-5; D may be TRBD1 (5 bases). Germline-derived CDR1 and CDR2 are LGHNA and YNFKEQ. The CDR3 is made up of 16 amino acids. V lost 0 bases to trimming and J lost 6 bases, with 15 bases between them. CDR3 amino acids: CASSQEGGTWFQPQHF. The CDR3 DNA sequence: TGTGCCAGCAGCCAAGAAGGTGGGACTTGGTTTCAGCCCCAGCATTTT.

The chain couples TRBV6-5 to TRBJ1-1, with D perhaps TRBD1 (6 bases). V lost 5 bases to trimming and J lost 1 base, with 14 bases between them. CDR3 size: 15 residues. Germline V lookup: CDR1 MNHEY, CDR2 SVGAGI. For the CDR3, the DNA is TGTGCCAGCAGTCGGACAGCAACTAAGAACACTGAAGCTTTCTTT. Residues: CASSRTATKNTEAFF.

The chain carries TRBV19 and TRBJ2-7, with a possible D match to TRBD1 (6 bases). CDR3 length: 12 amino acids. The germline V and J ends were trimmed by 6 bases and 6 bases, with 12 bases remaining between them. CDR1 is LNHDA and CDR2 is SQIVND in the germline V gene (reference sequence). The CDR3 DNA follows: TGTGCCAGTAGCAAACAGGGAATCGAGCAGTACTTC. Residues: CASSKQGIEQYF.

This rearrangement joins TRBV9 to TRBJ2-7; D gene unclear. The CDR3 covers 15 residues. The V end lost 0 bases, the J end lost 0 bases, and 10 bases lay between the germline ends. From germline, CDR1 is SGDLS and CDR2 YYNGEE. The CDR3 DNA reads TGTGCCAGCAGCGTAGGCGGTTCAAGCTCCTACGAGCAGTACTTC. Its protein is CASSVGGSSSYEQYF.

The chain couples TRBV6-4 to TRBJ2-3; TRBD2 matches 7 bases. This CDR3 spans 14 amino acids. Per the germline V gene, CDR1 is MRHNA and CDR2 is SNTAGT. J lost 4 bases, V lost 3 bases, and 4 bases had no gene match. The chain's CDR3 is CASSEGLAADTQYF. CDR3 sequence (DNA): TGTGCCAGCAGTGAGGGGCTAGCGGCAGATACGCAGTATTTT.

This chain connects TRBV12-5 to TRBJ2-1; D gene ambiguous. The length of the CDR3 is 17 residues. The germline V and J ends were trimmed by 5 bases and 0 bases, with 17 bases remaining between them. CDR1 LGHNT and CDR2 FRNRAP come from the germline V gene. CDR3 nucleotides: TGTGCTAGTGGTCCCCCACTGGTCCCGAGCTCCTACAATGAGCAGTTCTTC. Amino acid sequence: CASGPPLVPSSYNEQFF.